This TCR beta chain is from a study of PD-1 blockade in classical Hodgkin lymphoma. Across the whole study: Treatment was intravenous nivolumab, 3 mg/kg every 2 weeks, until progression. The study's findings and limits: Why repertoires differed is undefined; disease activity or prior therapy possibly contributed. Complete responders matched newly diagnosed patients in baseline diversity.

The time point here: cycle 4 day 1 (C4D1), after six to seven weeks of nivolumab. Each patient experienced a relapse that followed autologous stem cell transplantation, and brentuximab vedotin exposure varied. Details on this clone: Its cognate antigen is unknown.

The table came from immunoSEQ multiplex PCR; TCRdb's copy has only in-frame clones and leaves some out. There are approximately 93,000 clones in the sample; roughly 78% occur only once, and about 9.4% lies in the top ten. This TCR was recovered from a human donor with classical Hodgkin lymphoma. Specimen: peripheral blood mononuclear cells (PBMCs), collected before the fourth cycle of nivolumab.

The CDR3, as DNA: TGTGCCAGCAGCTTAGCCTGGCAGGCCAACACTGAAGCTTTCTTT. This codes for CASSLAWQANTEAFF. The V and J genes are TRBV5-4 and TRBJ1-1; D gene ambiguous. V lost 2 bases and J 2 bases, leaving 13 bases between the germline ends. The CDR3 contains 15 residues. Germline V gene lookup returns CDR1 SGHNT and CDR2 YYREEE (reference sequence).